Listed below are T cell receptor beta chains from one sample, sequenced in a study of breast tumors, draining lymph nodes, adjacent tissues. TCRdb used MiXCR to reprocess the multiplex PCR reads, holding one entry per CDR3 protein. The table lists 150,000 to 200,000 distinct CDR3 sequences, 31% of them singletons. The specimen was axillary lymph node tissue. Receptors originate from a female donor with breast cancer. Some clones in this sample may be carry-over from other donors' samples. Both conserved end residues are part of each CDR3. The order of the fields is CDR3 DNA, CDR3 protein, D gene, V gene, J gene, clone size. D genes are given only for firm matches. Clone size, where shown, is once, few, many, or a class for clones that have expanded.

CDR3 DNA: TGTGCCAGCAGTGCGAGTCCCAAAAAACTGTTTTTT
CDR3 protein: CASSASPKKLFF
D gene: .
V gene: TRBV12-3/TRBV12-4
J gene: TRBJ1-4
clone size: .

CDR3 DNA: TGTGCCAGCAGCTACCGGACTGTCACAGATACGCAGTATTTT
CDR3 protein: CASSYRTVTDTQYF
D gene: .
V gene: TRBV6-5
J gene: TRBJ2-3
clone size: many

CDR3 DNA: TGCAGTGCTCAGGCTAGCGGGAGTATGTCCTACGAGCAGTACTTC
CDR3 protein: CSAQASGSMSYEQYF
D gene: TRBD2
V gene: TRBV20-1
J gene: TRBJ2-7
clone size: .

CDR3 DNA: TGTGCCAGCAGTGGCCGAGGGGTCCCTTATAGCAATCAGCCCCAGCATTTT
CDR3 protein: CASSGRGVPYSNQPQHF
D gene: .
V gene: TRBV6-1
J gene: TRBJ1-5
clone size: .

CDR3 DNA: TGTGCTAGAGTTCAGGGGAGACGCAATCAGCCCCAGCATTTT
CDR3 protein: CARVQGRRNQPQHF
D gene: .
V gene: TRBV2
J gene: TRBJ1-5
clone size: .

CDR3 DNA: TGTGCCAGCAGTTACGAGCGGGCAACCTACAATGAGCAGTTCTTC
CDR3 protein: CASSYERATYNEQFF
D gene: .
V gene: TRBV6-5
J gene: TRBJ2-1
clone size: many

CDR3 DNA: TGTGCCAGCTCACCACAGGTGAACTCTGGAAACACCATATATTTT
CDR3 protein: CASSPQVNSGNTIYF
D gene: .
V gene: TRBV18
J gene: TRBJ1-3
clone size: many

CDR3 DNA: TGTGCCAGCAGCCCCGACAGGGGCAACGTCCTGACTTTC
CDR3 protein: CASSPDRGNVLTF
D gene: TRBD1
V gene: TRBV2
J gene: TRBJ2-6
clone size: .

CDR3 DNA: TGTGCCAGCTCACCCGGAGAGGGCGAGCAGTACTTC
CDR3 protein: CASSPGEGEQYF
D gene: .
V gene: TRBV18
J gene: TRBJ2-7
clone size: many

CDR3 DNA: TGTGCCAGCAGCCAAGATCGCACCAGGGAGAGGACCCACGGCTACACCTTC
CDR3 protein: CASSQDRTRERTHGYTF
D gene: .
V gene: TRBV14
J gene: TRBJ1-2
clone size: many

CDR3 DNA: TGTGCCAGCTCACCACCGACGGGGGGCAAGGGCACAGATACGCAGTATTTT
CDR3 protein: CASSPPTGGKGTDTQYF
D gene: .
V gene: TRBV18
J gene: TRBJ2-3
clone size: few

CDR3 DNA: TGTGCCAGCAGCTTGAGGGGGAGACAGCCCCAGCATTTT
CDR3 protein: CASSLRGRQPQHF
D gene: .
V gene: TRBV7-2
J gene: TRBJ1-5
clone size: many

CDR3 DNA: TGTGCCATCAGTGAGAGAGCTAGCGGAGACCTCTACAATGAGCAGTTCTTC
CDR3 protein: CAISERASGDLYNEQFF
D gene: TRBD2
V gene: TRBV10-3
J gene: TRBJ2-1
clone size: many

CDR3 DNA: TGTGCCAGCAGCCCCAACAGGGTCTCCTACGAGCAGTACTTC
CDR3 protein: CASSPNRVSYEQYF
D gene: .
V gene: TRBV9
J gene: TRBJ2-7
clone size: many